The 26 T cell receptor beta chains presented below share a single source sample, sequenced in a study of T cells in Graves' hyperthyroidism and ophthalmopathy. Amplified regions were TCR beta CDR3 sequences from RNA transcripts. The HTBI primer set was used in a first-round RT-PCR of the TCR CDR3. TCRdb passed the multiplex PCR reads through MiXCR, listing each CDR3 protein once. The sample shows about 640,000 distinct CDR3 sequences, more than 20% of them seen only once. Material: blood. The source of these receptors is a man aged 25 to 40 with Graves' ophthalmopathy.

This rearrangement joins TRBV2 to TRBJ2-3, with D perhaps matching TRBD2 (5 bases). Germline assignment: CDR1 SNHLY and CDR2 FYNNEI. The V end was cut by 5 bases, the J end by 3 bases, with 24 bases between. The CDR3 runs 18 residues. The CDR3 sequence is CASSPLPAYSEMTDTQYF. The CDR3 DNA sequence: TGTGCCAGCAGTCCTCTCCCCGCCTATAGCGAGATGACAGATACGCAGTATTTT.

This clonotype was recorded many times. The chain links TRBV11-2 to TRBJ1-5; TRBD1 matches 9 bases. Germline values: CDR1 SGHAT, CDR2 FQNNGV. This CDR3 has 15 amino acids. Losses at the gene ends were 6 bases for V and 0 bases for J; bases not matched to a gene: 3. In DNA, the CDR3 is TGTGCCAGCAGTTTGGACAGGGGTAGCAATCAGCCCCAGCATTTT. Translating gives CASSLDRGSNQPQHF.

Many counts were recorded for this clonotype. V usage is TRBV2 and J usage is TRBJ2-5, with TRBD2 as a possible D gene (5 bases). The CDR3 has 13 amino acids. CDR1 and CDR2 from the germline V gene are SNHLY and FYNNEI. Trimming pared 4 bases from V and 2 bases from J, leaving 8 bases between. The CDR3: CASSVRAQETQYF. In DNA, the CDR3 is TGTGCCAGCAGTGTGAGGGCTCAAGAGACCCAGTACTTC.

There are a few counts of this clonotype. This chain joins TRBV10-3 and TRBJ2-7; D is ambiguous. Germline CDR1 ENHRY, CDR2 SYGVKD. This CDR3 contains 11 residues. V was clipped by 0 bases and J by 6 bases, with 3 bases between them. The CDR3 sequence is CAISESGEQYF. The DNA for the CDR3 is TGTGCCATCAGTGAGTCCGGCGAGCAGTACTTC.

With respect to this clonotype: One base away lies a much larger clone, so this may be a sequencing read error. This chain joins TRBV18 and TRBJ1-1; 7 bases align to TRBD1. From germline, CDR1 is KGHSH and CDR2 LQKENI. The CDR3 spans 14 residues. This chain's CDR3 is CASSIGLQGTGAFF. The DNA of the CDR3 is TGTGCCAGCTCAATCGGACTACAGGGGACTGGAGCTTTCTTT.

This clonotype came up many times. The V and J genes are TRBV10-3 and TRBJ1-5, with a tentative D call TRBD1 (5 bases). This CDR3 region has 15 residues. V was clipped by 4 bases and J by 2 bases, with 12 bases between them. Per germline, CDR1 ENHRY and CDR2 SYGVKD. CDR3 DNA sequence: TGTGCCATCAGTGGCCGGGACCCGGGCAATCAGCCCCAGCATTTT. Protein sequence: CAISGRDPGNQPQHF.

In this sample, this clonotype turned up a few times. J is TRBJ2-7 and V is TRBV27; TRBD1 matches 7 bases. The CDR3 is 14 residues long. The V and J ends lost 7 bases and 2 bases, in that order; junction bases with no gene match: 8. Germline CDR1 is MNHEY and CDR2 is SMNVEV (reference sequence). CDR3 protein: CASKRDSWAYEQYF. In nucleotides, the CDR3 is TGTGCCAGCAAGAGGGACAGTTGGGCCTACGAGCAGTACTTC.

The DNA for the CDR3 is TGTGCCAGCAGCTTAGACCCAGGGGGCGCCTACACCGGGGAGCTGTTTTTT. This codes for CASSLDPGGAYTGELFF. V usage is TRBV7-8 and J usage is TRBJ2-2, with 8 bases fitting TRBD1. The V gene end was trimmed by 1 base and the J gene end by 3 bases; junction bases not matched to a gene: 7. Germline V gene lookup returns CDR1 SGHVS and CDR2 FQNEAQ. The CDR3 sequence is 17 residues long.

The chain carries TRBV7-9 and TRBJ1-1; D uncertain. Germline V gene data show CDR1 as SEHNR and CDR2 as FQNEAQ (reference sequence). The V end was cut by 5 bases, the J end by 11 bases, with 21 bases between. The CDR3 runs 14 residues. CDR3 nucleotide sequence: TGTGCCAGCAGCCCTCCTTTGAGCGGCCAATCGGCTTTCTTT. Translated: CASSPPLSGQSAFF.

This clonotype was picked up a small number of times. The chain uses TRBV10-3 and TRBJ1-1, with no clear D. CDR1 is ENHRY and CDR2 is SYGVKD in the germline V gene. Between the trimmed V and J ends, which lost 0 bases and 7 bases, there was a span of 9 bases. The CDR3 totals 13 residues. The CDR3 sequence: CAISESAAHEAFF. The CDR3 DNA follows: TGTGCCATCAGTGAGTCGGCGGCCCATGAAGCTTTCTTT.

This clonotype was found a few times. V and J are TRBV5-1 and TRBJ2-5; D gene unclear. The CDR3 covers 16 residues. V shed 0 bases and J shed 2 bases, with 14 bases lying between them. CDR1 and CDR2 from the germline V gene are SGHRS and YFSETQ. In DNA, the CDR3 is TGCGCCAGCAGCTTGGTACCCCGGGCCGGGCAAGAGACCCAGTACTTC. Its translation: CASSLVPRAGQETQYF.

This clonotype has more than one count but fewer than ten. The rearrangement links TRBV9 to TRBJ2-7; the D gene is possibly TRBD2 (5 bases). Germline CDR1 is SGDLS and CDR2 is YYNGEE. The CDR3 has 14 amino acids. Trimming stripped 4 bases from V and 3 bases from J, with 14 bases between. The CDR3 nucleotides read TGTGCCAGCAGCCCCAGCGGAGTAGACTACGAGCAGTACTTC. It is translated as CASSPSGVDYEQYF.

This clonotype appeared a few times. The chain employs TRBV20-1 and TRBJ1-2; tentative D call: TRBD1 (5 bases). The CDR3 loop spans 13 amino acids. Trimming stripped 0 bases from V and 4 bases from J, with 9 bases between. The germline CDR1 and CDR2 sequences are DFQATT and SNEGSKA (reference sequence). As DNA, the CDR3 is TGCAGTGCTAGAGAGGGGCAGGGCTATGGCTACACCTTC. This encodes CSAREGQGYGYTF.

The rearrangement joins TRBV5-5 to TRBJ1-5; D not resolved. The CDR3 runs 15 residues. V gave up 2 bases and J gave up 3 bases, with 12 bases separating them. From germline, CDR1 is SGHKS and CDR2 YYEKEE (reference sequence). The CDR3 loop reads CASSFGWGFNQPQHF. The CDR3 nucleotides read TGTGCCAGCAGCTTCGGCTGGGGTTTCAATCAGCCCCAGCATTTT.

The rearrangement uses TRBV3-1 and TRBJ2-1; 14 positions agree with TRBD2. With the DNA end fitting TRBJ2-7 better, the J assignment may be wrong. The CDR3 length is 18 residues. Germline-derived CDR1 and CDR2 are LGHDT and YNNKEL (reference sequence). CDR3 coding DNA: TGTGCCAGCAGCCAAGATCTTCTGACTAGCGGGAGGGACAATGAGCAGTACTTC. Translating it yields CASSQDLLTSGRDNEQYF.

This clonotype was seen many times. The rearrangement uses TRBV9 and TRBJ1-2, with TRBD1 identical over 8 bases. The CDR3 totals 13 residues. V was clipped by 7 bases and J by 3 bases; unmatched bases: 5. From germline, CDR1 is SGDLS and CDR2 YYNGEE. CDR3 sequence (DNA): TGTGCCAGCTCCAGGGGGCGAGACTATGGCTACACCTTC. It translates to CASSRGRDYGYTF.

This clonotype was observed a few times. The rearrangement uses TRBV4-1 and TRBJ2-5; tentatively, D is TRBD2 (5 bases). Germline values: CDR1 MGHRA, CDR2 YSYEKL. Between the trimmed V and J ends, which lost 4 bases and 0 bases, there was a span of 12 bases. CDR3 length equals 15 residues. CDR3 sequence: CASSPSWGDQETQYF. The CDR3 DNA reads TGCGCCAGCAGCCCTTCCTGGGGAGACCAAGAGACCCAGTACTTC.

The chain joins TRBV11-2 to TRBJ2-5, with D possibly being TRBD1 (6 bases). CDR1 and CDR2 (germline): SGHAT, FQNNGV. The CDR3 has 14 amino acids. V gave up 1 base and J gave up 3 bases, with 9 bases separating them. The chain's CDR3 is CASSLAAGEETQYF. As DNA, the CDR3 is TGTGCCAGCAGCTTAGCTGCAGGGGAAGAGACCCAGTACTTC.

This clonotype was observed a few times. This chain joins TRBV6-1 and TRBJ2-5; the D gene is possibly TRBD1 (8 bases). Trimming removed 6 bases at V and 4 bases at J, with 15 bases between. Germline CDR1 is MNHNS and CDR2 is SASEGT. CDR3 length: 14 residues. The CDR3 loop reads CASRGQGGTETQYF. The CDR3 DNA follows: TGTGCCAGCAGAGGACAGGGAGGGACAGAGACCCAGTACTTC.

This clonotype turned up a few times. The genes are TRBV9 and TRBJ2-3, with 8 nucleotides matching TRBD2. This CDR3 has 16 residues. From germline, CDR1 is SGDLS and CDR2 YYNGEE. J gave up 2 bases and V 4 bases, and 9 bases lay outside the gene matches. The CDR3 region has the DNA TGTGCCAGCAGCCCGGGAGGGGGAGGGGCCACAGATACGCAGTATTTT. It codes for CASSPGGGGATDTQYF.

The chain combines TRBV19 with TRBJ2-7; 7 bases line up with TRBD2. The germline gives CDR1 LNHDA, CDR2 SQIVND (reference sequence). The CDR3 runs to 14 residues. J gave up 5 bases and V 5 bases, and 9 bases lay outside the gene matches. The CDR3 region has the DNA TGTGCCAGTAGTTCTGGGGGGAGGGGCAACGAGCAGTACTTC. The encoded protein is CASSSGGRGNEQYF.

The chain employs TRBV10-3 and TRBJ2-3; the D gene is possibly TRBD2 (7 bases). CDR3 length: 14 residues. In germline, CDR1 is ENHRY, CDR2 SYGVKD. Trimming left V 7 bases short and J 6 bases short, with 17 bases between. CDR3 residues: CAITEGGGSDTQYF. The CDR3 region has the DNA TGTGCCATCACGGAGGGAGGGGGTTCGGATACGCAGTATTTT.

This chain links TRBV10-1 with TRBJ2-7; TRBD1 is a possible D gene (6 bases). The germline CDR1 and CDR2 sequences are WNHNN and SYGVQD (reference sequence). This CDR3 spans 12 amino acids. The ends were cut back, 5 bases at V and 5 bases at J, with 10 bases in the middle. CDR3 bases: TGCGCCAGCAGTCGGACAGCCGACGAGCAGTACTTC. Amino acid sequence: CASSRTADEQYF.

This clonotype has at least ten counts. The chain is built from TRBV28 and TRBJ1-2; 9 bases are shared with TRBD1. V lost 3 bases, J lost 4 bases, and 6 bases stayed unmatched. This CDR3 spans 15 amino acids. Looked up from germline, CDR1 is MDHEN and CDR2 is SYDVKM. The CDR3 bases are TGTGCCAGCAGTTTGGGAACAGGGGGCCCCTATGGCTACACCTTC. Translated, it gives CASSLGTGGPYGYTF.

This chain links TRBV30 with TRBJ1-6; maybe TRBD1 (5 bases). The CDR3 has 16 amino acids. Germline lookup yields CDR1 GTSNPN and CDR2 SVGIG (reference sequence). Trimming pared 4 bases from V and 0 bases from J, leaving 13 bases between. CDR3 protein: CAWKGPPSSYNSPLHF. In DNA form, the CDR3 reads TGTGCCTGGAAGGGACCGCCGAGCTCCTATAATTCACCCCTCCACTTT.

This clonotype was seen repeatedly, ten times or more. V gene TRBV30 combines with J gene TRBJ1-6; TRBD1 might be the D (6 bases). The germline V and J ends were trimmed by 1 base and 5 bases, with 6 bases remaining between them. The CDR3 extends over 13 amino acids. Germline-derived CDR1 and CDR2 are GTSNPN and SVGIG (reference sequence). CDR3 DNA sequence: TGTGCCTGGAGTGGACAGGATAATTCACCCCTCCACTTT. It specifies CAWSGQDNSPLHF.